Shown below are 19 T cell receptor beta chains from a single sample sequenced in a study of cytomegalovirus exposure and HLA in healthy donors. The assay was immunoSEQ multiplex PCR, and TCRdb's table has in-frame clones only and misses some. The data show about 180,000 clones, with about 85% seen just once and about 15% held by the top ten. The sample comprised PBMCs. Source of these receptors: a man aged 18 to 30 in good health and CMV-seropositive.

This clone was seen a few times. CDR3 nucleotide sequence: TGTGCCAGCAGCACCTTCTCTACGGGGGAGCTGTTTTTT. Protein sequence: CASSTFSTGELFF. This chain connects TRBV13 to TRBJ2-2, with D unresolved. The germline gives CDR1 PRHDT, CDR2 FYEKMQ (reference sequence). Deletions cut 5 bases from V and 8 bases from J, with 12 bases between. CDR3 length: 13 residues.

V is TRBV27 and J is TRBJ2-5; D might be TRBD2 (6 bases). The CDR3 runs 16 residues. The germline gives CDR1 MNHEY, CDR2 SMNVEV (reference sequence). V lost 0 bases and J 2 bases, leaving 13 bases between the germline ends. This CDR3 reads CASSLSGTGSQETQYF. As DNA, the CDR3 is TGTGCCAGCAGTTTATCAGGGACTGGCTCTCAAGAGACCCAGTACTTC.

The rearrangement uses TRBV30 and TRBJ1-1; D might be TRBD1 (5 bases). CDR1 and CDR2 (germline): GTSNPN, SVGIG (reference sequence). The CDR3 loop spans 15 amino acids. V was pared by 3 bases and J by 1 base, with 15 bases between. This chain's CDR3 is CAWRPQGAANTEAFF. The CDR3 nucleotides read TGTGCCTGGAGACCTCAGGGCGCCGCGAACACTGAAGCTTTCTTT.

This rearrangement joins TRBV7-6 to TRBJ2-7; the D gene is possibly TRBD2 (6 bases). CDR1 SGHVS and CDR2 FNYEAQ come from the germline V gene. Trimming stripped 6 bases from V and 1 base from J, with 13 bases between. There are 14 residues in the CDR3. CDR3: CASSFEAGSYEQYF. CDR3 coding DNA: TGTGCCAGCAGTTTCGAGGCGGGGTCCTACGAGCAGTACTTC.

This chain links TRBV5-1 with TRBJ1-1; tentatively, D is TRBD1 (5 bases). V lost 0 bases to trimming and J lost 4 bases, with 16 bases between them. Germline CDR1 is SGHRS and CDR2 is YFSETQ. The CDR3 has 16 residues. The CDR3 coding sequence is TGCGCCAGCAGCTTGGTCAACAGGCGTTCGGTCACTGAAGCTTTCTTT. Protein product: CASSLVNRRSVTEAFF.

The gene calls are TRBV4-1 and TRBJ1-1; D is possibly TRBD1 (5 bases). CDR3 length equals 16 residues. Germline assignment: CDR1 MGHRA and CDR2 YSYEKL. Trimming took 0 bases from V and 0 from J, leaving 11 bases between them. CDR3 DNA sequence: TGCGCCAGCAGCCAAGAAAGGACAACCATGAACACTGAAGCTTTCTTT. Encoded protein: CASSQERTTMNTEAFF.

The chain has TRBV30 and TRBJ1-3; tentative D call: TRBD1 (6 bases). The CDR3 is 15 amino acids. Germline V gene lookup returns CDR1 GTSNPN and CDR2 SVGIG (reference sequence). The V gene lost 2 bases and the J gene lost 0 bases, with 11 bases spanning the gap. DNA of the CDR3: TGTGCCTGGAGTAGTGGACAGAGCTCTGGAAACACCATATATTTT. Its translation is CAWSSGQSSGNTIYF.

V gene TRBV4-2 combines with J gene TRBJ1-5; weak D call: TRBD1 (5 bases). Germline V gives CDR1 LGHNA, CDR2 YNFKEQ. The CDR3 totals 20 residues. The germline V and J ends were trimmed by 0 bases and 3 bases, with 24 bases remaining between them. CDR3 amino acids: CASSQEATYRLLRVNQPQHF. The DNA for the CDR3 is TGTGCCAGCAGCCAAGAAGCAACGTACAGGCTACTGCGAGTCAATCAGCCCCAGCATTTT.

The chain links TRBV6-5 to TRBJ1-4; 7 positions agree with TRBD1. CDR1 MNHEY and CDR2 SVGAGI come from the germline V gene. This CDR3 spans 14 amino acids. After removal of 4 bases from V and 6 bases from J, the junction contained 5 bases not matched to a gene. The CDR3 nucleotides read TGTGCCAGCAGTTGGACAGGCCGACATGAAAAACTGTTTTTT. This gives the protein CASSWTGRHEKLFF.

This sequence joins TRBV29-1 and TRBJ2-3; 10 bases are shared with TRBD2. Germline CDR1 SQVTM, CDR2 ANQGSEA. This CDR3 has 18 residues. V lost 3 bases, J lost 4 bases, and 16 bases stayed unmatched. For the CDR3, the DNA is TGCAGCGTTGAGAACTGGCTAGCGGGAGTTAAGACTGCAGATACGCAGTATTTT. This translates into CSVENWLAGVKTADTQYF.

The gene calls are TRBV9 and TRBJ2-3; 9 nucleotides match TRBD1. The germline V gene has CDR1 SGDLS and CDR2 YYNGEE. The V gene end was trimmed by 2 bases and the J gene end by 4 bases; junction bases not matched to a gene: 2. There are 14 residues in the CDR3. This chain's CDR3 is CASSVTGGPDTQYF. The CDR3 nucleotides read TGTGCCAGCAGCGTGACAGGGGGACCAGATACGCAGTATTTT.

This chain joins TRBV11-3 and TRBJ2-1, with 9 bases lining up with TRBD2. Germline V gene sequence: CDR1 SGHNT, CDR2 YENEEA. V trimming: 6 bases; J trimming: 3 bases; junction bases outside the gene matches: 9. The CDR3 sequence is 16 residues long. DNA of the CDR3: TGTGCCAGCAGGCCCTCGGGGCGGGGGGGCTACAATGAGCAGTTCTTC. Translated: CASRPSGRGGYNEQFF.

For the CDR3, the DNA is TGTGCCAGCTCACCGATGAGGCCGGCAGATACGCAGTATTTT. Amino acids: CASSPMRPADTQYF. The rearrangement joins TRBV18 to TRBJ2-3; the D is unclear. The CDR3 loop spans 14 amino acids. Deletions cut 3 bases from V and 4 bases from J, with 11 bases between. CDR1 and CDR2 (germline): KGHSH, LQKENI.

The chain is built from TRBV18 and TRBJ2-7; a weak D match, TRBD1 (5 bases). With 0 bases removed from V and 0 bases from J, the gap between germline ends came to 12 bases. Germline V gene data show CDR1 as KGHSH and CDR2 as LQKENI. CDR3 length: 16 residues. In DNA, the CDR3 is TGTGCCAGCTCACCACCGCGGCGCGGACACTCCTACGAGCAGTACTTC. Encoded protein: CASSPPRRGHSYEQYF.

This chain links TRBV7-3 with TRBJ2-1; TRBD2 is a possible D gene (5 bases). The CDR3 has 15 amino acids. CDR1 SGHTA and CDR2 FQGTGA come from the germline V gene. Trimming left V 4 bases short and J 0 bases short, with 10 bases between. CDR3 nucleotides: TGTGCCAGCAGCTCGCGGAGGAGCTCCTACAATGAGCAGTTCTTC. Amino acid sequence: CASSSRRSSYNEQFF. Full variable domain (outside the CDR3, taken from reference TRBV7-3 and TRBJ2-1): GAGVSQTPSNKVTEKGKYVELRCDPISGHTALYWYRQSLGQGPEFLIYFQGTGAADDSGLPNDRFFAVRPEGSVSTLKIQRTERGDSAVYLCASSSRRSSYNEQFFGPGTRLTVL.

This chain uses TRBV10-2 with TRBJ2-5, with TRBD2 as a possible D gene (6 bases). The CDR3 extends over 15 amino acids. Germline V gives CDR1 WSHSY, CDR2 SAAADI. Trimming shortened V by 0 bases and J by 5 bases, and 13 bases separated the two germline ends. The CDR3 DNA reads TGCGCCAGCAGTGAGTCTGGGGGGAGCTGGGAGACCCAGTACTTC. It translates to CASSESGGSWETQYF.

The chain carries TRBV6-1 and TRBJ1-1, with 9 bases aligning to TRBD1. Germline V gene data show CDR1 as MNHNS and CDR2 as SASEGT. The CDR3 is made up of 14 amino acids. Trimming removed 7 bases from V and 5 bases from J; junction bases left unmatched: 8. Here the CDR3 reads CASISRTGATEAFF. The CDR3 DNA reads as TGTGCCAGCATCAGCCGGACAGGGGCGACTGAAGCTTTCTTT.

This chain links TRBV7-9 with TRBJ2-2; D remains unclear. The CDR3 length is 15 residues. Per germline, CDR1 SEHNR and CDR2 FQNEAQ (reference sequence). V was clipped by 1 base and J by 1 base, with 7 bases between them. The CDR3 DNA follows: TGTGCCAGCAGCTTAGATTCAGGGAACACCGGGGAGCTGTTTTTT. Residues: CASSLDSGNTGELFF.

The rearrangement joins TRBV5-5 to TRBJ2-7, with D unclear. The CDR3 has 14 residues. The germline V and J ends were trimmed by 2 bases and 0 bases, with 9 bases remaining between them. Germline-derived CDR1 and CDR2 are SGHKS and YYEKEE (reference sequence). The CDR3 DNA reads TGTGCCAGCAGCTTAGAGGCTACCTCCTACGAGCAGTACTTC. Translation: CASSLEATSYEQYF.